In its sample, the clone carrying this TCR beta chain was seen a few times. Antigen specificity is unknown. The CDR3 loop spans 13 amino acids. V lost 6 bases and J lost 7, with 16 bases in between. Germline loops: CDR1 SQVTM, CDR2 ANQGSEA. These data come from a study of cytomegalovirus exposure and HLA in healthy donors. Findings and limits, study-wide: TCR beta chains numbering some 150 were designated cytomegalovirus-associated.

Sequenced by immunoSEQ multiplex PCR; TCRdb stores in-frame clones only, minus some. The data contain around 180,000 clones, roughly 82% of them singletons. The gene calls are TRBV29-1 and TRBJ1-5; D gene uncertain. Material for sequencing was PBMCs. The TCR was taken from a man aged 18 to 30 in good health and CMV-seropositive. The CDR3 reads CSVTMGERQPQHF. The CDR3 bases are TGCAGCGTCACTATGGGAGAGAGGCAGCCCCAGCATTTT.